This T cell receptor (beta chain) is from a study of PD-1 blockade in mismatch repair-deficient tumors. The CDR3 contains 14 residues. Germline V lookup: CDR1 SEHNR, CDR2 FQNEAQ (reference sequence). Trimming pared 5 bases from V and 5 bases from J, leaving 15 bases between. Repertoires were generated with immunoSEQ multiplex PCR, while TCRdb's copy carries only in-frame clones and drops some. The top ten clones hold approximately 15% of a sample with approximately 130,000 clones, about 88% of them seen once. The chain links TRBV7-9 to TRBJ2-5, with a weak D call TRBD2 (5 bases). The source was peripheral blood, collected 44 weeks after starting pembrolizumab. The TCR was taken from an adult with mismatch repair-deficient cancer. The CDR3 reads CASSLPGDRETQYF. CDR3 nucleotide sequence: TGTGCCAGCAGCCTACCCGGGGATCGGGAGACCCAGTACTTC.